A single sample gave rise to the 30 T cell receptor beta chains below, sequenced in a study of blood T cell repertoires in COVID-19. Data came from immunoSEQ multiplex PCR; TCRdb stores just in-frame clones and leaves some out. The data contain approximately 150,000 clones, 87% of them singletons. The sample taken for sequencing was PBMCs or T cells enriched from blood (not recorded which). Receptors were obtained from a human donor with acute COVID-19. The donor label of this sample is uncertain.

The genes are TRBV2 and TRBJ1-5; 7 positions match TRBD1. The V gene's germline CDR1 is SNHLY and CDR2 FYNNEI. There are 14 residues in the CDR3. V lost 4 bases and J lost 6; bases outside the gene matches: 6. CDR3 sequence: CASSGQGGGQPQHF. DNA for the CDR3: TGTGCCAGCAGTGGACAGGGAGGAGGTCAGCCCCAGCATTTT.

J is TRBJ2-2 and V is TRBV7-2; D remains ambiguous. The CDR3 consists of 14 residues. The germline CDR1 and CDR2 sequences are SGHTA and FQGNSA. Deletions cut 3 bases from V and 2 bases from J, with 7 bases between. The CDR3 coding sequence is TGTGCCAGCAGCTTTAACAGTAACACCGGGGAGCTGTTTTTT. Translating gives CASSFNSNTGELFF.

The chain carries TRBV6-2 or TRBV6-3 and TRBJ2-7; TRBD1 might be the D (7 bases). The CDR3 sequence is 14 residues long. The germline V gene has CDR1 MNHEY and CDR2 SVGEGT. V gave up 6 bases and J gave up 3 bases, with 15 bases separating them. CDR3 nucleotides: TGTGCCAGCAGCCCCCGACAGGGAGGCTACGAGCAGTACTTC. This gives the protein CASSPRQGGYEQYF.

The chain links TRBV2 to TRBJ1-1; D may be TRBD1 (6 bases). Trimming removed 0 bases from V and 4 bases from J, with 6 bases in between. This CDR3 is 13 amino acids long. From germline, CDR1 is SNHLY and CDR2 FYNNEI. In DNA form, the CDR3 reads TGTGCCAGCAGTGAAGCAGGGGGCACTGAAGCTTTCTTT. Amino acid sequence: CASSEAGGTEAFF.

This chain joins TRBV7-2 and TRBJ2-7, with D maybe TRBD1 (6 bases). The CDR3 extends over 13 amino acids. Trimming shortened V by 5 bases and J by 2 bases, and 10 bases separated the two germline ends. Germline loops: CDR1 SGHTA, CDR2 FQGNSA. The chain's CDR3 is CASSAGQPYEQYF. For the CDR3, the DNA is TGTGCCAGCAGCGCCGGACAGCCCTACGAGCAGTACTTC.

This chain joins TRBV7-2 and TRBJ1-1; 8 bases line up with TRBD1. This CDR3 comprises 14 residues. Germline values: CDR1 SGHTA, CDR2 FQGNSA. Trimming took 4 bases from V and 10 from J; bases not matched to a gene: 11. In DNA, the CDR3 is TGTGCCAGCAGCTCACAGGGGGGCGGAGGGCCAGCTTTCTTT. Its translation: CASSSQGGGGPAFF.

The rearrangement joins TRBV12-5 to TRBJ2-5; no clear D. The germline CDR1 and CDR2 sequences are LGHNT and FRNRAP. This CDR3 contains 12 residues. V was pared by 4 bases and J by 5 bases, with 8 bases between. CDR3 loop: CASGSLHETQYF. The CDR3 coding sequence is TGTGCTAGTGGTTCACTCCATGAGACCCAGTACTTC.

The CDR3 sequence: CASRLDRVTGELFF. DNA of the CDR3: TGTGCCAGCAGACTAGACAGGGTAACCGGGGAGCTGTTTTTT. This chain uses TRBV6-5 with TRBJ2-2; 7 bases are shared with TRBD1. Germline CDR1 reads MNHEY; CDR2 reads SVGAGI. Trimming cost V 6 bases and J 5 bases; bases outside gene matches: 6. This CDR3 is built from 14 residues.

This clone was found a few times. The chain carries TRBV5-4 and TRBJ2-7; weak D call: TRBD2 (6 bases). V was pared by 4 bases and J by 7 bases, with 18 bases between. CDR3 length: 14 residues. CDR1 and CDR2 (germline): SGHNT, YYREEE (reference sequence). In DNA form, the CDR3 reads TGTGCCAGCAGCCTAACCGGGACTCCGGGGGAGCAGTACTTC. Its protein is CASSLTGTPGEQYF.

V usage is TRBV25-1 and J usage is TRBJ2-1, with D possibly being TRBD1 (6 bases). The germline CDR1 and CDR2 sequences are MGHDK and SYGVNS. Trimming cost V 4 bases and J 3 bases, with 10 bases left between them. The CDR3 consists of 14 residues. CDR3 amino acids: CASSAGTYYNEQFF. The CDR3, as DNA: TGTGCCAGCAGTGCCGGGACATACTACAATGAGCAGTTCTTC.

The chain has TRBV9 and TRBJ2-7; 9 bases line up with TRBD1. J was trimmed by 3 bases and V by 4 bases; bases with no gene match: 17. CDR3 length: 18 amino acids. CDR1 SGDLS and CDR2 YYNGEE come from the germline V gene. The CDR3 region is CASSRRTGAIGVLYEQYF. The DNA for the CDR3 is TGTGCCAGCAGCCGAAGGACAGGGGCCATCGGGGTACTCTACGAGCAGTACTTC.

This rearrangement joins TRBV19 to TRBJ2-2, with D possibly matching TRBD1 (5 bases). V dropped 1 base and J dropped 0 bases, with 12 bases sitting between them. This CDR3 is 17 amino acids long. Germline V gene sequence: CDR1 LNHDA, CDR2 SQIVND (reference sequence). This CDR3 is CASSIGTPFTNTGELFF. As DNA, the CDR3 is TGTGCCAGTAGTATAGGGACACCCTTTACGAACACCGGGGAGCTGTTTTTT. Based on the CDR3 plus reference TRBV19 and TRBJ2-2, the full variable domain is DGGITQSPKYLFRKEGQNVTLSCEQNLNHDAMYWYRQDPGQGLRLIYYSQIVNDFQKGDIAEGYSVSREKKESFPLTVTSAQKNPTAFYLCASSIGTPFTNTGELFFGEGSRLTVL.

This chain links TRBV19 with TRBJ1-1; TRBD1 might be the D (6 bases). Germline V CDR1 and CDR2: LNHDA, SQIVND (reference sequence). The CDR3 covers 13 residues. V lost 3 bases and J 2 bases, leaving 7 bases between the germline ends. CDR3 bases: TGTGCCAGTAGTATGGACAGAAACACTGAAGCTTTCTTT. As protein: CASSMDRNTEAFF.

This CDR3 is CASSQGHHSYNEQFF. In DNA, the CDR3 is TGTGCCAGCAGCCAGGGACACCACTCCTACAATGAGCAGTTCTTC. The rearrangement uses TRBV3-1 (or the pseudogene TRBV3-2) and TRBJ2-1; TRBD1 might be the D (6 bases). V dropped 3 bases and J dropped 0 bases, with 9 bases sitting between them. There are 15 residues in the CDR3. Per the germline V gene, CDR1 is LGHDT and CDR2 is YNNKEL (reference sequence).

The V and J genes are TRBV10-3 and TRBJ2-7, with TRBD1 identical over 7 bases. Germline V gives CDR1 ENHRY, CDR2 SYGVKD. This CDR3 comprises 14 residues. V shed 0 bases, J shed 3 bases, and the junction held 2 bases outside the gene matches. CDR3 region: CAISESTGIYEQYF. In DNA form, the CDR3 reads TGTGCCATCAGTGAGTCGACAGGGATCTACGAGCAGTACTTC.

This clone was detected once. The chain recombines TRBV11-1 with TRBJ1-6, with 9 bases lining up with TRBD1. Unmatched junction bases numbered 5, after V lost 5 bases and J lost 6 bases. The CDR3 is 15 residues long. CDR1 and CDR2 (germline): SGHAT, FQDESV (reference sequence). CDR3 loop: CASSPETGGNSPLHF. CDR3 DNA: TGTGCCAGCAGCCCCGAGACAGGGGGTAATTCACCCCTCCACTTT.

This clone was counted a single time. Here the CDR3 reads CSVWTGGGNYGYTF. The CDR3, as DNA: TGCAGCGTTTGGACAGGGGGTGGGAACTATGGCTACACCTTC. The rearrangement links TRBV29-1 to TRBJ1-2; TRBD1 matches 10 bases. The CDR3 length is 14 residues. Germline V gives CDR1 SQVTM, CDR2 ANQGSEA. V was pared by 5 bases and J by 2 bases, with 5 bases of the junction left unmatched.

This chain links TRBV19 with TRBJ1-2; D ambiguous. V was pared by 8 bases and J by 9 bases, with 10 bases between. CDR3 length equals 10 residues. Germline values: CDR1 LNHDA, CDR2 SQIVND (reference sequence). The CDR3 nucleotides read TGTGCCAGTTTTCAGGATCGCTACACCTTC. It yields the protein CASFQDRYTF.

Details on this clone: This specimen includes other DNA sequences encoding the same CDR3. V gene TRBV5-6 combines with J gene TRBJ1-3, with D possibly TRBD1 on 6 matching bases. The germline V gene encodes CDR1 SGHDT and CDR2 YYEEEE. The CDR3 consists of 14 residues. V lost 2 bases, J lost 2 bases, and 8 bases lay in between. CDR3 in amino acids: CASSLQGTGNTIYF. In nucleotides, the CDR3 is TGTGCCAGCAGCTTACAGGGAACTGGAAACACCATATATTTT. Full variable domain (remainder filled in from reference TRBV5-6 and TRBJ1-3): DAGVTQSPTHLIKTRGQQVTLRCSPKSGHDTVSWYQQALGQGPQFIFQYYEEEERQRGNFPDRFSGHQFPNYSSELNVNALLLGDSALYLCASSLQGTGNTIYFGEGSWLTVV.

The sample holds one count of this clone. The chain recombines TRBV5-1 with TRBJ1-1, with 8 bases matching TRBD1. The CDR3 length is 15 residues. CDR1 and CDR2 from the germline V gene are SGHRS and YFSETQ. The trim removed 4 bases at V and 0 bases at J, leaving 5 bases unmatched. The CDR3 reads CASSLDRGLNTEAFF. CDR3 DNA: TGCGCCAGCAGCCTCGACAGGGGTCTGAACACTGAAGCTTTCTTT.

The rearrangement uses TRBV7-9 and TRBJ1-1; 7 bases match TRBD1. V shed 0 bases, J shed 3 bases, and the junction held 13 bases outside the gene matches. CDR1 is SEHNR, CDR2 FQNEAQ, per germline (reference sequence). This CDR3 spans 18 amino acids. The CDR3 sequence is CASSLARYKGALDTEAFF. DNA for the CDR3: TGTGCCAGCAGCTTAGCTAGGTATAAGGGGGCGTTGGACACTGAAGCTTTCTTT.

This sequence joins TRBV2 and TRBJ2-1; 9 nucleotides align to TRBD2. This CDR3 contains 16 residues. The V gene end was trimmed by 2 bases and the J gene end by 4 bases; junction bases not matched to a gene: 6. CDR1 and CDR2 from the germline V gene are SNHLY and FYNNEI. CDR3 residues: CASSERRGGIYNEQFF. The CDR3 DNA follows: TGTGCCAGCAGTGAAAGGCGGGGGGGGATATACAATGAGCAGTTCTTC.

The J gene is TRBJ2-3, the V gene TRBV7-7; no clear D gene. Germline assignment: CDR1 SSHAT and CDR2 FNYEAQ (reference sequence). Trimming took off 5 bases at V and 1 base at J, with 7 bases between the two ends. This CDR3 comprises 13 residues. Here the CDR3 reads CASSLLGTDTQYF. The CDR3 nucleotides read TGTGCCAGCAGCCTCCTTGGCACAGATACGCAGTATTTT.

The chain couples TRBV2 to TRBJ1-1, with 7 bases identical to TRBD1. The CDR3 runs to 18 residues. Germline lookup yields CDR1 SNHLY and CDR2 FYNNEI. Trimming at V came to 2 bases and at J to 10 bases, leaving 22 bases not matched to a gene. CDR3 loop: CASSENTGVAIKNRVAFF. CDR3 nucleotide sequence: TGTGCCAGCAGTGAAAATACAGGGGTGGCAATAAAAAACCGGGTAGCTTTCTTT.

The V and J genes are TRBV6-2 or TRBV6-3 and TRBJ1-1; 12 nucleotides line up with TRBD1. This CDR3 comprises 16 residues. V shed 0 bases and J 7 bases; nucleotides not matched to a gene: 6. CDR1 MNHEY and CDR2 SVGEGT come from the germline V gene. This chain's CDR3 is CASSYSKGQGASEAFF. Here the CDR3 DNA reads TGTGCCAGCAGTTACTCGAAGGGACAGGGGGCTAGTGAAGCTTTCTTT.

The J gene is TRBJ1-1, the V gene TRBV10-1, with TRBD1 identical over 7 bases. Germline CDR1 reads WNHNN; CDR2 reads SYGVQD (reference sequence). Trimming took 9 bases from V and 2 from J; bases not matched to a gene: 9. CDR3 length: 14 residues. The CDR3 here is CARTPGGFNTEAFF. CDR3 DNA sequence: TGCGCCAGGACCCCAGGGGGGTTTAACACTGAAGCTTTCTTT.

This chain links TRBV5-1 with TRBJ1-1, with a possible D match to TRBD1 (6 bases). The V and J ends lost 2 bases and 6 bases respectively, with 14 bases between them. Germline values: CDR1 SGHRS, CDR2 YFSETQ. The CDR3 is made up of 14 amino acids. The CDR3 region has the DNA TGCGCCAGCAGCTTCATGTTCAGGGGAGCTGAAGCTTTCTTT. Amino acid sequence: CASSFMFRGAEAFF.

The chain joins TRBV19 to TRBJ1-2; D call uncertain. Per the germline V gene, CDR1 is LNHDA and CDR2 is SQIVND (reference sequence). This CDR3 comprises 11 residues. The ends were cut back, 5 bases at V and 5 bases at J, with 6 bases in the middle. The CDR3 DNA reads TGTGCCAGTAGTGAGTTTTATGGCTACACCTTC. Residues: CASSEFYGYTF.

The CDR3 DNA follows: TGTGCCAGTGAATCTTTTGGGGGCTCTAACATGAACACTGAAGCTTTCTTT. Translated: CASESFGGSNMNTEAFF. The gene calls are TRBV19 and TRBJ1-1, with D possibly being TRBD1 (6 bases). Looked up from germline, CDR1 is LNHDA and CDR2 is SQIVND (reference sequence). The CDR3 has 17 amino acids. V was shortened by 8 bases and J by 0 bases, with 22 bases between the two germline ends.

The V and J genes are TRBV5-1 and TRBJ1-5; TRBD1 matches at 8 bases. After removal of 5 bases from V and 6 bases from J, the junction contained 4 bases not matched to a gene. The CDR3 covers 13 residues. From germline, CDR1 is SGHRS and CDR2 YFSETQ. The DNA for the CDR3 is TGCGCCAGCAGTCCCGACAGGGGTCAGCCCCAGCATTTT. As protein: CASSPDRGQPQHF.